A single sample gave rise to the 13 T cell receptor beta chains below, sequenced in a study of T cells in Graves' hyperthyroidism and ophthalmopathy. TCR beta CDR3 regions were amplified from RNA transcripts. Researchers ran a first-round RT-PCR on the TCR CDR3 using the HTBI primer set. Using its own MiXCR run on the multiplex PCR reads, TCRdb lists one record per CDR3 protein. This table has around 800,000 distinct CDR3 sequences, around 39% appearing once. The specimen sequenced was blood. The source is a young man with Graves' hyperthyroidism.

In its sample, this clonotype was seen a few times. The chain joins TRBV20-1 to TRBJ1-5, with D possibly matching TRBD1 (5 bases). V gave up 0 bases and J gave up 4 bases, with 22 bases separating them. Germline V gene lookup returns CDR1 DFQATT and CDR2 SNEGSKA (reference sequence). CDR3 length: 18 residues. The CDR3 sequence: CSARDGRRVLVGNQPQHF. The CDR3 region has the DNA TGCAGTGCTAGAGATGGCCGCAGGGTATTGGTAGGGAATCAGCCCCAGCATTTT.

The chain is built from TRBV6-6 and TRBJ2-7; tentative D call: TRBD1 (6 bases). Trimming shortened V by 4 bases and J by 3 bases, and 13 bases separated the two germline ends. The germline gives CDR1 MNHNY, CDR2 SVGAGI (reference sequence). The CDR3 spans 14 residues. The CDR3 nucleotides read TGTGCCAGCAGTTTATTCTCGGGACACTACGAGCAGTACTTC. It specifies CASSLFSGHYEQYF.

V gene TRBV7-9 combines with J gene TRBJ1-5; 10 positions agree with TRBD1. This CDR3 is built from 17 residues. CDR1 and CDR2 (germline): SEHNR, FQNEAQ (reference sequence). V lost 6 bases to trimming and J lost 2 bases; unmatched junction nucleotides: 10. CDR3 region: CASSEKIGTGGNQPQHF. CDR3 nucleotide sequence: TGTGCCAGCAGTGAAAAGATAGGGACAGGGGGCAATCAGCCCCAGCATTTT.

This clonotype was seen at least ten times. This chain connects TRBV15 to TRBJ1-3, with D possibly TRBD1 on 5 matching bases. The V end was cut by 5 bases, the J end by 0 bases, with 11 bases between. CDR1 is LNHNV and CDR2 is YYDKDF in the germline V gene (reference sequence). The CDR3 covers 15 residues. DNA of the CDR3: TGTGCCACCAGCCGGGACCTTAACTCTGGAAACACCATATATTTT. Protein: CATSRDLNSGNTIYF.

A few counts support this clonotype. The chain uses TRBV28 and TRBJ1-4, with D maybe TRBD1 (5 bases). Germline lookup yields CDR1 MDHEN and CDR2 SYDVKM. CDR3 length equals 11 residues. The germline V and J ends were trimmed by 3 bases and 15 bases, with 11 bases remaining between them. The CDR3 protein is CASSLETALFF. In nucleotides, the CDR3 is TGTGCCAGCAGTTTGGAGACAGCCTTGTTTTTT.

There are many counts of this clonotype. The CDR3 loop is CASSLQGAGPEAFF. CDR3 sequence (DNA): TGTGCCAGCAGCTTGCAGGGCGCAGGGCCTGAAGCTTTCTTT. The chain carries TRBV7-9 and TRBJ1-1; perhaps TRBD1 as D (5 bases). Trimming removed 3 bases at V and 6 bases at J, with 14 bases between. Germline CDR1 reads SEHNR; CDR2 reads FQNEAQ (reference sequence). The CDR3 extends over 14 amino acids.

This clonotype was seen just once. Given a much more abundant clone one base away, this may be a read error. This CDR3 is CASSTGARDEAFF. CDR3 DNA: TGTGCCAGTAGTACGGGGGCTCGAGATGAAGCTTTCTTT. The chain couples TRBV19 to TRBJ1-1; possible D gene TRBD1, 6 bases. The CDR3 totals 13 residues. V was shortened by 4 bases and J by 7 bases, with 13 bases between the two germline ends. Germline V gene sequence: CDR1 LNHDA, CDR2 SQIVND (reference sequence).

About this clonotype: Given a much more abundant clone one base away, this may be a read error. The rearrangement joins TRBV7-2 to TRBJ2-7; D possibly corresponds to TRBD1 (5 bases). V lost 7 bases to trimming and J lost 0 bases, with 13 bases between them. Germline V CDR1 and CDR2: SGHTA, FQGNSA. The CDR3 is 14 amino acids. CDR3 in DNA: TGTGCCAGCAACCCTGGACACGACTCCTACGAGCAGTACTTC. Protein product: CASNPGHDSYEQYF.

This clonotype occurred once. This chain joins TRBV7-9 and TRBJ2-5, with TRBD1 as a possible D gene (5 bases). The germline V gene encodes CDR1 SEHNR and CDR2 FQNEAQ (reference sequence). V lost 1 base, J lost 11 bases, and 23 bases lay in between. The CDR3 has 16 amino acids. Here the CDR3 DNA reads TGTGCCAGCAGCTTAGGAGAACGGCCGGACACAGATACGCAGTACTTC. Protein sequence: CASSLGERPDTDTQYF.

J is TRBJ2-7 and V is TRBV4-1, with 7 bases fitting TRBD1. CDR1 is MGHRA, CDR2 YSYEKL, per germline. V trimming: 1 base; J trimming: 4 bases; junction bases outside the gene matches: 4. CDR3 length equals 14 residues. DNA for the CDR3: TGCGCCAGCAGCCAAGGACAGGGAGAATACGAGCAGTACTTC. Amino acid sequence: CASSQGQGEYEQYF.

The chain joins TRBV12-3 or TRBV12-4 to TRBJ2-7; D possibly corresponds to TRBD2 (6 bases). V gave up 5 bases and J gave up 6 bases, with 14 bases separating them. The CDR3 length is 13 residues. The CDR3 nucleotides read TGTGCCAGCAGTCATACCGGGGGTGGCGAGCAGTACTTC. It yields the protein CASSHTGGGEQYF.

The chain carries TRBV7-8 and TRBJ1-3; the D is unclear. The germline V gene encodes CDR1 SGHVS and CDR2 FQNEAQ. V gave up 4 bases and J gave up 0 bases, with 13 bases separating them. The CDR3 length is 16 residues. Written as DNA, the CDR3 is TGTGCCAGCAGCTCTAGGGTCCTACGCTCTGGAAACACCATATATTTT. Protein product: CASSSRVLRSGNTIYF. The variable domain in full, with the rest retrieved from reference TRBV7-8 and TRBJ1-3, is GAGVSQSPRYKVAKRGQDVALRCDPISGHVSLFWYQQALGQGPEFLTYFQNEAQLDKSGLPSDRFFAERPEGSVSTLKIQRTQQEDSAVYLCASSSRVLRSGNTIYFGEGSWLTVV.

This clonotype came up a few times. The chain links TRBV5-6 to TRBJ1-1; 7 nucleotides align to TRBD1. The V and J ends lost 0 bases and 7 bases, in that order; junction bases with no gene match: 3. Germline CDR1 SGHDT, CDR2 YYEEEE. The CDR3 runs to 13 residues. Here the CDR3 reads CASSLGGQLEAFF. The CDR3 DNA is TGTGCCAGCAGCTTGGGGGGACAGCTTGAAGCTTTCTTT.